These T cell receptor beta chains were read from a single sample in a study of early T cells in non-severe SARS-CoV-2 infection. One entry per CDR3 protein, called by TCRdb with MiXCR from the 5' RACE reads. The sample records roughly 45,000 distinct CDR3 sequences, 12% being singletons. Sequences were obtained from whole blood. Every receptor here comes from an adult who was a healthcare worker with PCR-confirmed SARS-CoV-2 infection or an uninfected control (not recorded which). CDR3s include the opening cysteine and the closing phenylalanine or tryptophan. The D gene is left open where the match is weak. Size is stated for part of the rows, as once, few or many counts, or as a class when the clone is expanded.

CDR3nt,CDR3aa,d_gene,abundance,v_gene,j_gene
TGCAGTGCTCACCCACCCCCAGAAGGGGTCAACACCGGGGAGCTGCTTTTT,CSAHPPPEGVNTGELLF,.,.,TRBV20-1,TRBJ2-2
TGTGCCAGCAGTTACCGGAGGTTCAGGAACACTGAAGCTTTCTTT,CASSYRRFRNTEAFF,.,many,TRBV6-6,TRBJ1-1
TGCAGTGCTAGAGATATTAAGCGGAACTCCTACGAGCAGTACTTC,CSARDIKRNSYEQYF,.,few,TRBV20-1,TRBJ2-7
TGTGCCAGCAGCCCAATGGGACAGGCCGAGCAGTTCTTC,CASSPMGQAEQFF,TRBD1,many,TRBV7-3,TRBJ2-1
TGTGCCAGCAGCAAAGAGCCGGGTAGGGCAGATACGCAGTATTTT,CASSKEPGRADTQYF,.,many,TRBV21-1,TRBJ2-3
TGTGCCAGCAGTTTGGGCAGGGGAGATCAGCCCCAGCATTTT,CASSLGRGDQPQHF,.,many,TRBV27,TRBJ1-5
TGCAGTGCCGAAACCGGACTAGCGGGAATTTCAGATACGCAGTATTTT,CSAETGLAGISDTQYF,TRBD2,few,TRBV20-1,TRBJ2-3
TGTGCCAGCAGTTACTCCATCAGGGCAGATACGCAGTATTTT,CASSYSIRADTQYF,.,few,TRBV6-2/TRBV6-3,TRBJ2-3
TGCAGCGTTGAGCGGGAGGGGACAGGGGAGATATACGAGCAGTACTTC,CSVEREGTGEIYEQYF,.,many,TRBV29-1,TRBJ2-7
TGTGCCAGCAGTACCCCTAGCGGGTACCAAGAGACCCAGTACTTC,CASSTPSGYQETQYF,TRBD2,few,TRBV6-5,TRBJ2-5